The 16 T cell receptor beta chains given below trace back to one sample, sequenced in a study of cytomegalovirus exposure and HLA in healthy donors. The study ran its PCR with 60 Vbeta and 13 Jbeta primers. Sequencing used immunoSEQ multiplex PCR; TCRdb keeps in-frame clones, though not all of them. Of 200,000 or so clones listed, 70% to 85% are singletons. Sequencing was carried out using PBMCs. Receptor source: a male donor in good health and CMV-seronegative.

In its sample, this clone was seen a few times. This chain joins TRBV19 and TRBJ2-1; possibly TRBD2 for D (5 bases). Germline CDR1 is LNHDA and CDR2 is SQIVND (reference sequence). There are 13 residues in the CDR3. V shed 1 base and J shed 5 bases, with 6 bases lying between them. CDR3 loop: CASSIVGNNEQFF. CDR3 sequence (DNA): TGTGCCAGTAGTATAGTCGGGAACAATGAGCAGTTCTTC.

The rearrangement joins TRBV6-6 to TRBJ1-1; the D gene is possibly TRBD1 (5 bases). Germline V CDR1 and CDR2: MNHNY, SVGAGI (reference sequence). The V gene lost 5 bases and the J gene lost 1 base, with 17 bases spanning the gap. This CDR3 comprises 16 residues. The CDR3 sequence: CASSGPGPRANTEAFF. In nucleotides, the CDR3 is TGTGCCAGCAGTGGCCCGGGCCCCAGGGCGAACACTGAAGCTTTCTTT.

V usage is TRBV6-4 and J usage is TRBJ2-3, with 9 positions matching TRBD2. CDR3 size: 16 residues. Germline lookup yields CDR1 MRHNA and CDR2 SNTAGT. With V trimmed by 2 bases and J by 4 bases, 7 bases remained unmatched. CDR3: CASSDPAGGPSDTQYF. DNA of the CDR3: TGTGCCAGCAGTGACCCGGCGGGAGGGCCGTCAGATACGCAGTATTTT.

J is TRBJ1-1 and V is TRBV28; 8 bases agree with TRBD1. V trimming: 6 bases; J trimming: 0 bases; junction bases outside the gene matches: 3. The germline gives CDR1 MDHEN, CDR2 SYDVKM. This CDR3 has 14 residues. CDR3 bases: TGTGCCAGCAGCACGACAGGGGTGAACACTGAAGCTTTCTTT. Translated, it gives CASSTTGVNTEAFF.

This clone has more than one count but fewer than ten. The CDR3 sequence is CASSHLRGGTEAFF. CDR3 nucleotides: TGCGCCAGCAGCCACCTACGGGGGGGCACTGAAGCTTTCTTT. The chain carries TRBV4-1 and TRBJ1-1; the D gene is possibly TRBD1 (5 bases). Trimming shortened V by 3 bases and J by 4 bases, and 12 bases separated the two germline ends. Germline V lookup: CDR1 MGHRA, CDR2 YSYEKL. The CDR3 extends over 14 amino acids.

The chain is built from TRBV28 and TRBJ2-7, with a tentative D call TRBD1 (7 bases). Between the trimmed V and J ends, which lost 11 bases and 7 bases, there was a span of 21 bases. The CDR3 has 13 amino acids. Germline V gene data show CDR1 as MDHEN and CDR2 as SYDVKM. This CDR3 reads CAGGTAYIGEQYF. The CDR3 bases are TGTGCCGGGGGGACAGCCTACATCGGGGAGCAGTACTTC.

J is TRBJ2-6 and V is TRBV9; a possible D gene is TRBD1 (6 bases). CDR3 length equals 16 residues. V lost 3 bases to trimming and J lost 2 bases, with 12 bases between them. CDR1 is SGDLS, CDR2 YYNGEE, per germline. CDR3 DNA: TGTGCCAGCAGCGGCCAGGGGTCGGCTGGGGCCAACGTCCTGACTTTC. It is translated as CASSGQGSAGANVLTF.

The rearrangement uses TRBV4-1 and TRBJ1-2; 10 bases are shared with TRBD1. The V gene's germline CDR1 is MGHRA and CDR2 YSYEKL. This CDR3 is built from 16 residues. The V segment lost 3 bases and the J segment 8 bases; nucleotides outside the gene matches: 12. The CDR3 nucleotides read TGCGCCAGCAGCCAGTTGGACAGGGGGAATTGGTGGGGCTACACCTTC. Translation gives CASSQLDRGNWWGYTF.

This sequence joins TRBV4-1 and TRBJ2-7; 8 bases map to TRBD1. The V gene's germline CDR1 is MGHRA and CDR2 YSYEKL. This CDR3 comprises 15 residues. Germline trimming cut 2 bases from V and 2 bases from J; bases unmatched to any gene: 5. The DNA for the CDR3 is TGCGCCAGCAGCCAACCCCGACAGGGGCCCTACGAGCAGTACTTC. Translated, it gives CASSQPRQGPYEQYF.

This clone appeared a few times. The gene calls are TRBV5-1 and TRBJ1-2; 7 nucleotides align to TRBD1. The trim removed 4 bases at V and 4 bases at J, leaving 10 bases unmatched. The CDR3 runs 15 residues. CDR1 and CDR2 from the germline V gene are SGHRS and YFSETQ. CDR3 coding DNA: TGCGCCAGCAGCCTAGGGACAGCGGGCGCCTATGGCTACACCTTC. Translating it yields CASSLGTAGAYGYTF.

The genes are TRBV18 and TRBJ1-5, with D maybe TRBD1 (6 bases). Germline V CDR1 and CDR2: KGHSH, LQKENI. The CDR3 spans 14 residues. V lost 1 base to trimming and J lost 6 bases, with 10 bases between them. The CDR3 here is CASSPQGGGQPQHF. The CDR3 bases are TGTGCCAGCTCACCACAGGGGGGGGGTCAGCCCCAGCATTTT.

V usage is TRBV7-2 and J usage is TRBJ2-2; 12 nucleotides match TRBD2. Germline values: CDR1 SGHTA, CDR2 FQGNSA. The CDR3 runs to 16 residues. V gave up 5 bases and J gave up 3 bases; unmatched junction bases: 4. CDR3 protein: CASSQTSGSYTGELFF. Written as DNA, the CDR3 is TGTGCCAGCAGCCAGACTAGCGGGAGTTACACCGGGGAGCTGTTTTTT.

The V and J genes are TRBV2 and TRBJ1-5, with D maybe TRBD1 (6 bases). This CDR3 region has 13 residues. The ends were cut back, 7 bases at V and 3 bases at J, with 10 bases in the middle. The germline CDR1 and CDR2 sequences are SNHLY and FYNNEI. CDR3 residues: CASIGQLNQPQHF. The CDR3 nucleotides are TGTGCCAGCATAGGACAGCTCAATCAGCCCCAGCATTTT.

This clone was found a few times. The chain joins TRBV19 to TRBJ1-4; D may be TRBD1 (5 bases). CDR3 length: 14 residues. V lost 10 bases to trimming and J lost 5 bases, with 17 bases between them. The germline gives CDR1 LNHDA, CDR2 SQIVND (reference sequence). The CDR3 sequence is CAILTKTENEKLFF. The DNA of the CDR3 is TGTGCCATTCTAACAAAGACAGAAAATGAAAAACTGTTTTTT.

The chain has TRBV5-4 and TRBJ2-7, with D perhaps matching TRBD2 (6 bases). CDR1 SGHNT and CDR2 YYREEE come from the germline V gene (reference sequence). V gave up 3 bases and J gave up 4 bases, with 14 bases separating them. This CDR3 contains 14 residues. CDR3 protein: CASSWGSGSYEQYF. CDR3 bases: TGTGCCAGCAGCTGGGGGAGCGGGTCTTACGAGCAGTACTTC.

The gene calls are TRBV18 and TRBJ1-1; D not certain. This CDR3 is 13 amino acids long. V lost 3 bases to trimming and J lost 4 bases, with 9 bases between them. CDR1 and CDR2 (germline): KGHSH, LQKENI. The CDR3 region is CASSPPSVTEAFF. The CDR3 bases are TGTGCCAGCTCACCCCCCAGTGTCACTGAAGCTTTCTTT.